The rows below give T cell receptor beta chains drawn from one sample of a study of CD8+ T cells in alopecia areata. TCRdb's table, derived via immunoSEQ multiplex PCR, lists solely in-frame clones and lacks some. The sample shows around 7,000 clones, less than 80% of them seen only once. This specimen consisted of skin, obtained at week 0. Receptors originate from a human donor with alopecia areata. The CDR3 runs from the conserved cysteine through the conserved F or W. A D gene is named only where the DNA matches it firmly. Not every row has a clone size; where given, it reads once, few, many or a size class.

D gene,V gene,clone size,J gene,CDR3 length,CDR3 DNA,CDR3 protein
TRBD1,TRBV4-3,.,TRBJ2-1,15,TGCGCCAGCAGCCCCACTCCGGGACAGTACAATGAGCAGTTCTTC,CASSPTPGQYNEQFF
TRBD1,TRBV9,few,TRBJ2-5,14,TGTGCCAGCAGCGTAGGAGGGGGCCCAACGGCCCAGTACTTC,CASSVGGGPTAQYF
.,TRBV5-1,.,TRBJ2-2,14,TGCGCCAGCAGCTTGGGGGTGGACACCGGGGAGCTGTTTTTT,CASSLGVDTGELFF
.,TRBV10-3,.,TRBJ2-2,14,TGTGCCATCAGTGAGTCGTGGGGTACCGGGGAGCTGTTTTTT,CAISESWGTGELFF
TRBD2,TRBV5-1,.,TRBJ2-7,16,TGCGCCAGCAGCCCGGGACTAGCGGGGGGTTCCTACGAGCAGTACTTC,CASSPGLAGGSYEQYF
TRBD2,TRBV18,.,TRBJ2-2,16,TGTGCCAGCTCACCATTGGTAGCGGGGGAGACCGGGGAGCTGTTTTTT,CASSPLVAGETGELFF
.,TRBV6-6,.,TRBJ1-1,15,TGTGCCAGCAGTTACTCGGGGGCGCGGGACACTGAAGCTTTCTTT,CASSYSGARDTEAFF
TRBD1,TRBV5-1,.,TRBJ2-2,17,TGCGCCAGCAGCTTGGCAGGACAGGGATCATACGCCGGGGAGCTGTTTTTT,CASSLAGQGSYAGELFF
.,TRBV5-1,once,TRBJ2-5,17,TGCGCCAGCAGCTTGTCACCTAAGGGACTTCTCCAAGAGACCCAGTACTTC,CASSLSPKGLLQETQYF
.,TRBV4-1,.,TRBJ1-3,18,TGCGCCAGCAGCCAATTAATGGGACGGCCGAGCTCTGGAAACACCATATATTTT,CASSQLMGRPSSGNTIYF
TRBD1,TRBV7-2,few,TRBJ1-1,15,TGTGCCAGCAGCTTAGAGGGGGCATTGAACACTGAAGCTTTCTTT,CASSLEGALNTEAFF
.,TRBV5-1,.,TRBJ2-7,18,TGCGCCAGCAGCTCGACCACCACCGGGGTACTGAGCTCCTACGAGCAGTACTTC,CASSSTTTGVLSSYEQYF
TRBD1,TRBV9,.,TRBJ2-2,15,TGTGCCAGCAGCGTAGAGACAGGGGCCACCGGGGAGCTGTTTTTT,CASSVETGATGELFF
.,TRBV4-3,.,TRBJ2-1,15,TGCGCCAGCAGCCAAAAATACGCCCGGGGCAATGAGCAGTTCTTC,CASSQKYARGNEQFF
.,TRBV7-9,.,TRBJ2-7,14,TGTGCCAGCAGCCTCCCCGAGCTTTCCTACGAGCAGTACTTC,CASSLPELSYEQYF
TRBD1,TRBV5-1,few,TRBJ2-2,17,TGCGCCAGCAGCTGGGCCGGGACAGGGGACGTTCCCGGGGAGCTGTTTTTT,CASSWAGTGDVPGELFF
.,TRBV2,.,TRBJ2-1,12,TGTGCCAGCAGTGTTGGGGCCGAGCCCCATGTCTTC,CASSVGAEPHVF
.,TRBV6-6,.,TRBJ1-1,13,TGTGCCAGCAGTTACAAAGAGAACACTGAAGCTTTCTTT,CASSYKENTEAFF
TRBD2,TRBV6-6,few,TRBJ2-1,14,TGTGCCAGCAGTTACTATGGGGGGGTGGATGAGCAGTTCTTC,CASSYYGGVDEQFF
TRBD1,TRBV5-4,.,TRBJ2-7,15,TGTGCCAGCAGCGTCCGGACAGGGGGCTCCTACGAGCAGTACTTC,CASSVRTGGSYEQYF
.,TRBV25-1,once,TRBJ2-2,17,TGTGCCAGCAGTGAATACGATGGGGGGATCAACACCGGGGAGCTGTTTTTT,CASSEYDGGINTGELFF
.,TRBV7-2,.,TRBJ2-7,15,TGTGCCAGCAGTCGACCCTTGTGGACAGATTACGAGCAGTACTTC,CASSRPLWTDYEQYF
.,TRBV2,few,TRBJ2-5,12,TGTGCCAGCAGAATAGTCCAAGAGACCCAGTACTTC,CASRIVQETQYF
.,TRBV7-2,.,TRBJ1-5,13,TGTGCCAGCAGCCGGGACACAGATCAGCCCCAGCATTTT,CASSRDTDQPQHF
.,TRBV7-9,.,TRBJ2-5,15,TGTGCCAGCAGCTTGCCTGCCGGTTGGGGAGAGACCCAGTACTTC,CASSLPAGWGETQYF
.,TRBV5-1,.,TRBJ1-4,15,TGCGCCAGCAGCCCGGACGGGACAACTAATGAAAAACTGTTTTTT,CASSPDGTTNEKLFF
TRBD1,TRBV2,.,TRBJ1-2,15,TGTGCCAGCAGTGAAGCGGTCAGGGGGCTCGAGGGCTACACCTTC,CASSEAVRGLEGYTF
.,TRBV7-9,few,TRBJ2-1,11,TGTGCCAGCAGCCCGCCCGGTGAGCAGTTCTTC,CASSPPGEQFF
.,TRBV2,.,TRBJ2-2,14,TGTGCCAGCAGCGCCCGGACGGACACCGGGGAGCTGTTTTTT,CASSARTDTGELFF
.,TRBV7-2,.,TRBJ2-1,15,TGTGCCAGCAGTTCCCCGGGACCTCGGTCCAATGAGCAGTTCTTC,CASSSPGPRSNEQFF
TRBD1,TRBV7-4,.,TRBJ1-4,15,TGTGCCAGCAGCCCATGGGGACAGGGGTTTGAAAAACTGTTTTTT,CASSPWGQGFEKLFF
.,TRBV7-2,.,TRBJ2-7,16,TGTGCCAGCAGCCCCCTAGTTGGGGGGGCAAGATACGAGCAGTACTTC,CASSPLVGGARYEQYF
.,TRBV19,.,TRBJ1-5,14,TGTGCCAGTAGTATTTCCGGGGAGAATCAGCCCCAGCATTTT,CASSISGENQPQHF
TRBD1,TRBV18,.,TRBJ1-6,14,TGTGCCAGCTCAGTAGGACAGGGGGATTCACCCCTCCACTTT,CASSVGQGDSPLHF
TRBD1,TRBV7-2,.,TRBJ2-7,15,TGTGCCAGCAGCTCCCGCCGGGACAGGGCGTACGAGCAGTACTTC,CASSSRRDRAYEQYF
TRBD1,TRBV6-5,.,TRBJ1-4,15,TGTGCCAGCAGTTTCCTACAGGGGGCTGCTGAAAAACTGTTTTTT,CASSFLQGAAEKLFF
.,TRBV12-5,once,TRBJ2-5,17,TGTGCTAGTGGTTTGGTCCTCTCTCAGGGGCGGGGAGAGACCCAGTACTTC,CASGLVLSQGRGETQYF
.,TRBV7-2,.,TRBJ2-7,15,TGTGCCAGCAGCCCAGTTTGGGGGGGCCCCTACGAGCAGTACTTC,CASSPVWGGPYEQYF
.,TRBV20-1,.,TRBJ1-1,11,TGCAGTGCTAAGGGGTTTACTGAAGCTTTCTTT,CSAKGFTEAFF
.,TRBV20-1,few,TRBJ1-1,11,TGCAGTGCTAGGACCGATAGTGAAGCTTTCTTT,CSARTDSEAFF
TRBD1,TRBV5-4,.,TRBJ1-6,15,TGTGCCAGCAGCTTGGCAGGGGGCCGCAATTCACCCCTCCACTTT,CASSLAGGRNSPLHF
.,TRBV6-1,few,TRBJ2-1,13,TGTGCCAGCAACGGAAACCCCTACAATGAGCAGTTCTTC,CASNGNPYNEQFF
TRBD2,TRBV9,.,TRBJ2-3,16,TGTGCCAGCAGCGCCGAGGACCGGGGGGTGACAGATACGCGGTATTTT,CASSAEDRGVTDTRYF